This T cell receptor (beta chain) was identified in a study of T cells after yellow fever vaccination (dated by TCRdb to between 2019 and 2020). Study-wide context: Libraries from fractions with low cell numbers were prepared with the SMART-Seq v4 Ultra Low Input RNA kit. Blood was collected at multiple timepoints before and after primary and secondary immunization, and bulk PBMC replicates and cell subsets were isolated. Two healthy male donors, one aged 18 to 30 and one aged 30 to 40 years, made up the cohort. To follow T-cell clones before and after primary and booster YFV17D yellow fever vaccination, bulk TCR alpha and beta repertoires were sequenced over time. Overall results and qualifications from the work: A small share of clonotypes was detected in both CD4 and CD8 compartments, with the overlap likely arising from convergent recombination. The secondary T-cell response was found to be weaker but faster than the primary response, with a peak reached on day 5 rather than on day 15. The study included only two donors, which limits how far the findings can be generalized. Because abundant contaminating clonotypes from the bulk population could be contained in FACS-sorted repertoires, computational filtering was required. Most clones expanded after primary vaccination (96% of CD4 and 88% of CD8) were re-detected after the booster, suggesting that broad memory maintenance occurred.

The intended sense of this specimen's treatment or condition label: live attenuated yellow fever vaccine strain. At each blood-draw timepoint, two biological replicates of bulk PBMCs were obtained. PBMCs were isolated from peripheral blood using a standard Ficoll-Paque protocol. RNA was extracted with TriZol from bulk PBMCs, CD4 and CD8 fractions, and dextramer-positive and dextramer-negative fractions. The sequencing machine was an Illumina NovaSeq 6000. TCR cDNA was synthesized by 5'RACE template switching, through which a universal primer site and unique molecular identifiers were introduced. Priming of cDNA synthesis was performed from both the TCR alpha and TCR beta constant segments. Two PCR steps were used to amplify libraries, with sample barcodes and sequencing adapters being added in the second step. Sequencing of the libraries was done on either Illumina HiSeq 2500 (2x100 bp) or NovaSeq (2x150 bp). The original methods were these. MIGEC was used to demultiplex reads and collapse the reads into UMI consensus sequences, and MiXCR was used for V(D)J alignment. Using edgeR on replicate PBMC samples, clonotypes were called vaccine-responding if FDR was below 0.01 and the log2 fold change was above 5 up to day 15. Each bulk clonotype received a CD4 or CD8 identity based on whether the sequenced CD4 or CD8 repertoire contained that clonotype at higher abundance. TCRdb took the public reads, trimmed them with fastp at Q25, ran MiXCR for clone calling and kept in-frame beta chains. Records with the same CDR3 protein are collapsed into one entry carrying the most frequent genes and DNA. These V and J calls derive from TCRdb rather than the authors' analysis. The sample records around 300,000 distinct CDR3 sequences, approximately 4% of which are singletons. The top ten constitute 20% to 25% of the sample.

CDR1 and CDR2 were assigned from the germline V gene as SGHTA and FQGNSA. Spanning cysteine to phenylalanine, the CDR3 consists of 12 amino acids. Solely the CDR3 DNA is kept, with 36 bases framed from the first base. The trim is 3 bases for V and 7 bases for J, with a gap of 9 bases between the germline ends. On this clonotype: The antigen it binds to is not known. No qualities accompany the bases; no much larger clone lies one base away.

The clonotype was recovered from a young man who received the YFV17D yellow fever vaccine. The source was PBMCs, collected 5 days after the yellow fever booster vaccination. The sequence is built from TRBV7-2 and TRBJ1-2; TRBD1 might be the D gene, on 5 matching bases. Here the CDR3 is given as CASSFTGPGYTF. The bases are TGTGCCAGCAGCTTTACGGGGCCTGGCTACACCTTC.